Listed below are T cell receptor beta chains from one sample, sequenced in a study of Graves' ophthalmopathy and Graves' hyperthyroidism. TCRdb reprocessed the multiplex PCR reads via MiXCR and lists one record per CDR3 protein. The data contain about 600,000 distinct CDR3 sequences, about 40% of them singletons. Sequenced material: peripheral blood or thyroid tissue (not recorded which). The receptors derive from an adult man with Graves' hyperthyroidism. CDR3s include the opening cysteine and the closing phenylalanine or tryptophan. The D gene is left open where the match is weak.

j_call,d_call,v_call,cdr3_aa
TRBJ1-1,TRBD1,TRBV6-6,CASSHQDRVNSEAFF
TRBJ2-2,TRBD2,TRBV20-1,CSAQTGGEGELFF
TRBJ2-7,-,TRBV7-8,CASSLDLVHQYF
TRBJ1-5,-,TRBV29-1,CSVGGQDQPQHF
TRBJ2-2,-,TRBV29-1,CSVRRDRSTGELFF
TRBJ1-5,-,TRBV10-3,CAISEGGLYSNQPQHF
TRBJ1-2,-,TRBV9,CASSPLTEKYGYTF
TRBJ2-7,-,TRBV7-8,CASSPYPDRSAYEQYF
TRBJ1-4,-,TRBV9,CASSVGPLENEKLFF
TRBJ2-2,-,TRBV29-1,CSVMYAGELFF
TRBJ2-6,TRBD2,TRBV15,CATSRAAGAGANVLTF
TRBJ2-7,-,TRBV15,CATSRDQGYEQYF
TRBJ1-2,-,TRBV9,CASSLEGGDSYGYTF
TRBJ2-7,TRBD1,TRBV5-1,CASSTGVPDQYF
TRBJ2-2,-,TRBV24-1,CATNTGELFF
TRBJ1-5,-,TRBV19,CASSPVGGSRQPQHF
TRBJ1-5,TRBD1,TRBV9,CASTPGTGLHQPQHF
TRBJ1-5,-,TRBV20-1,CSASQGGHSNQPQHF
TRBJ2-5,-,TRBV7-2,CASSSQTALQETQYF
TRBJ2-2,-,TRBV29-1,CSARTGELFF
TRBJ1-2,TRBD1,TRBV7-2,CASSLDGVPTGDGYTF
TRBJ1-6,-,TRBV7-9,CASSTLTGSNSPLHF
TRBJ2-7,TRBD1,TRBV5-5,CASSLATGATYEQYF
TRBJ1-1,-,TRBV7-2,CASSRLAGETEAFF
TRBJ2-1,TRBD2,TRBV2,CASRGGYNEQFF
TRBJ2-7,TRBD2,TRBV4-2,CASSGRDYSSYEQYF
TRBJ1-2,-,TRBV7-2,CASSLAGLPVGGYTF
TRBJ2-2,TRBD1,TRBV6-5,CASSQTGSGELFF
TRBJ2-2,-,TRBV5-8,CASSIRDPRGRTGELFF
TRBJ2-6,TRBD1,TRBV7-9,CASSLDATGGGSGANVLTF
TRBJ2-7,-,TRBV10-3,CAISEGQVTYEQYF
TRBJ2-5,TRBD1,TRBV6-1,CASSEVGTGGTETQYF
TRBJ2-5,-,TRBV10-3,CAISEAGLGNQPQYF
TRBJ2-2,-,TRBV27,CASSFSFGELFF
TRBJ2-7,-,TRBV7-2,CASSEVGDTGELYF
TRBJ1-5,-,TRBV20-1,CSARERGSNQPQHF
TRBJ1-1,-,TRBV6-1,CASRVRGYEAFF
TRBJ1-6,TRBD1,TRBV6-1,CASTQGARSSPLHF
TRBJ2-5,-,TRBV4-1,CASSQVYQGTQETQYF
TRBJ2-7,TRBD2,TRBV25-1,CASSDGLAGESSYEQYF
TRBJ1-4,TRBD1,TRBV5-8,CASNKGQIDEKLFF
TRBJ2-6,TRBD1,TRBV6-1,CASSEQGAGANVLTF
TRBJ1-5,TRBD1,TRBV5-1,CASSSGQGLGNQPQHF
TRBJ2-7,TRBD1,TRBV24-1,CATSDFGQGRTYEQYF
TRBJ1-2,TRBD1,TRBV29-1,CSVEDSDRGRGGYTF
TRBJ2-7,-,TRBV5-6,CASGLTGEGNEQYF
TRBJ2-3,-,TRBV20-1,CSARVENTDTQYF
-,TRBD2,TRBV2,CASELAGTEQFF
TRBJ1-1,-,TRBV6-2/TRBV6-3,CASTYAAGLVAFF
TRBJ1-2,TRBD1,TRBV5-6,CASSGGQGAKGYTF
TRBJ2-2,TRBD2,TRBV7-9,CASRVLAANTGELFF
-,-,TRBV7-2,CASSEGGNIQYF
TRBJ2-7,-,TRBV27,CASSFRLVSEQYF
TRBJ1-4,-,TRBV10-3,CAISESLRQELFF
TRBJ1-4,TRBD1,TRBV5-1,CASSFGQGQSEKLFF
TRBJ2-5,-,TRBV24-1,CATSEQGSYQETQYF
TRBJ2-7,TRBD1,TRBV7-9,CASSFRDRGSIYEQCF
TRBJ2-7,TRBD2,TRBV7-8,CASSLDPGTSGEQYF
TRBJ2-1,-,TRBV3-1,CASSQGGAGQFF